This TCR beta chain appears in the sequencing data of a study of T cell responses to AZD1222 COVID-19 vaccine. Study-wide results and caveats: Spike-specific TCR repertoires showed rising breadth and depth after two AZD1222 doses. Unmutated variant regions reportedly attract nearly half of all spike-specific TCRs. All repertoire sampling was performed exclusively after the peak T cell response.

In regard to this clone: What it binds is not known.

Assay: immunoSEQ multiplex PCR; the TCRdb copy retains only in-frame clones and omits some. The table lists about 190,000 clones, around 90% of them singletons. Deletions cut 6 bases from V and 4 bases from J, with 14 bases between. The germline V gene has CDR1 LNHDA and CDR2 SQIVND (reference sequence). This CDR3 spans 14 amino acids. The chain uses TRBV19 and TRBJ2-3, with D perhaps matching TRBD1 or TRBD2 (5 bases each). Sequenced here: peripheral blood, sampled on day 0 of AZD1222 vaccination. This TCR was sampled from an adult in good health. CDR3 DNA: TGTGCCAGTAGCCTTGGGGGAGATGCAGATACGCAGTATTTT. It codes for CASSLGGDADTQYF.